Here is one T cell receptor (beta chain) with its context. Its antigen is undetermined. The data belong to a study of T cell responses to AZD1222 COVID-19 vaccine. Sequencing was performed with immunoSEQ multiplex PCR; in TCRdb, only in-frame clones are kept and a portion is missing. The sample contains around 72,000 clones, 82% of which appear only once. The study, taken as a whole, reports: Dominant at 160-218 and 743-854, vaccine-associated CD4 TCRs also spanned spike. Clonal diversity may have been underestimated in mostly white British donors.

The CDR3 is 17 residues long. The gene calls are TRBV21-1 and TRBJ2-2. TRBV21-1 is given as a pseudogene. This clonotype was sampled from an adult in good health. Sequences were derived from peripheral blood, sampled on day 0 of AZD1222 vaccination. CDR3 region: CASSKARSRAGTGELFF. DNA for the CDR3: TGTGCCAGCAGCAAAGCGCGGAGCAGGGCGGGCACCGGGGAGCTGTTTTTT.